A selection of T cell receptor beta chains follows, all from one sample in a study of a mutant IDH1 vaccine in newly diagnosed glioma. Their recognized antigens are unknown. Libraries were prepared by immunoSEQ multiplex PCR; TCRdb keeps only in-frame clonotypes and omits some of them. The sample records nearly 30,000 clones, 75% to 90% being singletons. This specimen was peripheral blood mononuclear cells (PBMCs), taken from a glioma patient whose treatment included an IDH1 peptide vaccine. The receptors stem from a woman in her thirties or forties with glioma. Some clones in this sample may be carry-over from other donors' samples. The CDR3 runs from the conserved cysteine through the conserved F or W. Each record gives: J gene, D gene, clone size, V gene, CDR3 DNA, CDR3 protein. A D gene is named only where the DNA matches it firmly. The size entry is marked missing in some rows and otherwise reads once, few, many or a size class.

j_gene: TRBJ2-5
d_gene: .
abundance: .
v_gene: TRBV4-2
CDR3nt: TGTGCCAGCAGCCGCCTGGACCAAGAGACCCAGTACTTC
CDR3aa: CASSRLDQETQYF

j_gene: TRBJ2-7
d_gene: TRBD2
abundance: few
v_gene: TRBV28
CDR3nt: TGTGCCAGCAGTACCGGGGGGGTCGCCCACGAGCAGTACTTC
CDR3aa: CASSTGGVAHEQYF

j_gene: TRBJ2-1
d_gene: TRBD1
abundance: .
v_gene: TRBV9
CDR3nt: TGTGCCAGCAGCGTAGCGGGACAGGGGTACAATGAGCAGTTCTTC
CDR3aa: CASSVAGQGYNEQFF

j_gene: TRBJ1-1
d_gene: .
abundance: .
v_gene: TRBV11-1
CDR3nt: TGTGCCAGCAGCTTATCTGGCAGGGGAAAAGGGAACACTGAAGCTTTCTTT
CDR3aa: CASSLSGRGKGNTEAFF

j_gene: TRBJ1-1
d_gene: .
abundance: .
v_gene: TRBV19
CDR3nt: TGTGCCAGTAGTTCCCTATACACTGAAGCTTTCTTT
CDR3aa: CASSSLYTEAFF

j_gene: TRBJ1-2
d_gene: .
abundance: .
v_gene: TRBV27
CDR3nt: TGTGCCAGCATCCGGGACTATGGCTACACCTTC
CDR3aa: CASIRDYGYTF

j_gene: TRBJ1-4
d_gene: .
abundance: once
v_gene: TRBV5-8
CDR3nt: TGTGCCAGCAGCTCACCGGGATCCGCGACTAAAAAACTGTTTTTT
CDR3aa: CASSSPGSATKKLFF

j_gene: TRBJ2-7
d_gene: .
abundance: .
v_gene: TRBV2
CDR3nt: TGTGCCAGCAGTGAGAAACAGGGCCCATCCTACGAGCAGTACTTC
CDR3aa: CASSEKQGPSYEQYF

j_gene: TRBJ1-2
d_gene: .
abundance: .
v_gene: TRBV13
CDR3nt: TGTGCCAGCAGCCTAAGGGACTTTTTAGGCTACACCTTC
CDR3aa: CASSLRDFLGYTF

j_gene: TRBJ1-5
d_gene: TRBD1
abundance: .
v_gene: TRBV4-2
CDR3nt: TGTGCCAGCAGCCAAGTGGGGGGACAACAGGGGGGAGAGCAGCCCCAGCATTTT
CDR3aa: CASSQVGGQQGGEQPQHF

j_gene: TRBJ2-3
d_gene: .
abundance: .
v_gene: TRBV5-6
CDR3nt: TGTGCCAGCAGCCCGACTAGCACAGATACGCAGTATTTT
CDR3aa: CASSPTSTDTQYF

j_gene: TRBJ2-1
d_gene: TRBD1
abundance: .
v_gene: TRBV28
CDR3nt: TGTGCCAGCAGTTTATCGGGACAGGTCAATGAGCAGTTCTTC
CDR3aa: CASSLSGQVNEQFF

j_gene: TRBJ2-7
d_gene: TRBD1
abundance: .
v_gene: TRBV5-1
CDR3nt: TGCGCCAGCAGCTTGGGGACGAGACAGGGTAGGGAGCAGTACTTC
CDR3aa: CASSLGTRQGREQYF

j_gene: TRBJ2-3
d_gene: TRBD2
abundance: .
v_gene: TRBV19
CDR3nt: TGTGCCAGTAGTATGCGGGAGCATAGAGATACGCAGTATTTT
CDR3aa: CASSMREHRDTQYF

j_gene: TRBJ2-6
d_gene: .
abundance: .
v_gene: TRBV27
CDR3nt: TGTGCCAGCAGCCTGTCTTCGGGACCCAACGTCCTGACTTTC
CDR3aa: CASSLSSGPNVLTF

j_gene: TRBJ2-7
d_gene: .
abundance: .
v_gene: TRBV7-6
CDR3nt: TGTGCCAGCACCTCGACGAGGAGGGGGCCCTACGAGCAGTACTTC
CDR3aa: CASTSTRRGPYEQYF

j_gene: TRBJ2-1
d_gene: .
abundance: once
v_gene: TRBV28
CDR3nt: TGTGCCAGCAGTTTACCCAGAACCGGGCGGAATGAGCAGTTCTTC
CDR3aa: CASSLPRTGRNEQFF

j_gene: TRBJ2-7
d_gene: TRBD1
abundance: .
v_gene: TRBV27
CDR3nt: TGTGCCAGCAGTCCACCCGGACAGGCACCCTACGAGCAGTACTTC
CDR3aa: CASSPPGQAPYEQYF

j_gene: TRBJ2-5
d_gene: .
abundance: .
v_gene: TRBV28
CDR3nt: TGTGCCAGCAGTTTCAGGCTCTTAGCCCCCCTGAAAGAGACCCAGTACTTC
CDR3aa: CASSFRLLAPLKETQYF

j_gene: TRBJ2-3
d_gene: TRBD2
abundance: .
v_gene: TRBV9
CDR3nt: TGTGCCAGCAGCGTAGGACAGCGGGGGAGAGATACGCAGTATTTT
CDR3aa: CASSVGQRGRDTQYF

j_gene: TRBJ2-6
d_gene: .
abundance: once
v_gene: TRBV7-2
CDR3nt: TGTGCCAGCAGCGAGCTGGGGTCTGGGGCCAACGTCCTGACTTTC
CDR3aa: CASSELGSGANVLTF

j_gene: TRBJ1-1
d_gene: .
abundance: .
v_gene: TRBV5-6
CDR3nt: TGTGCCAGCAGCTTTCAGGGAAACACTGAAGCTTTCTTT
CDR3aa: CASSFQGNTEAFF

j_gene: TRBJ1-6
d_gene: TRBD1
abundance: .
v_gene: TRBV9
CDR3nt: TGTGCCAGCAGCCCCTACAGGGGCCTTTTGCCCCTCCACTTT
CDR3aa: CASSPYRGLLPLHF

j_gene: TRBJ1-4
d_gene: .
abundance: .
v_gene: TRBV25-1
CDR3nt: TGTGCCAGCAGTTTGGGGGCTAATGAAAAACTGTTTTTT
CDR3aa: CASSLGANEKLFF

j_gene: TRBJ2-2
d_gene: TRBD2
abundance: .
v_gene: TRBV7-3
CDR3nt: TGTGCCAGCAGCCCTGGACTAGTCGGGGAGCTGTTTTTT
CDR3aa: CASSPGLVGELFF

j_gene: TRBJ2-5
d_gene: TRBD2
abundance: once
v_gene: TRBV7-8
CDR3nt: TGTGCCAGCAGCTTATCCGGGACTATGGTCAGGGAGACCCAGTACTTC
CDR3aa: CASSLSGTMVRETQYF

j_gene: TRBJ1-2
d_gene: .
abundance: few
v_gene: TRBV7-2
CDR3nt: TGTGCCAGCAGCTCCTCCAGGACAGTCGACACCTTC
CDR3aa: CASSSSRTVDTF

j_gene: TRBJ1-2
d_gene: .
abundance: .
v_gene: TRBV28
CDR3nt: TGTGCCAGCAGTTCCCCTCTCTATGGCTACACCTTC
CDR3aa: CASSSPLYGYTF

j_gene: TRBJ1-5
d_gene: .
abundance: .
v_gene: TRBV6-1
CDR3nt: TGTGCCAGCAGTTCCCAGGTGGACAATCAGCCCCAGCATTTT
CDR3aa: CASSSQVDNQPQHF

j_gene: TRBJ1-1
d_gene: .
abundance: .
v_gene: TRBV29-1
CDR3nt: TGCAGCTTAAAGAACAGAGTGAACACTGAAGCTTTCTTT
CDR3aa: CSLKNRVNTEAFF

j_gene: TRBJ1-2
d_gene: TRBD1
abundance: once
v_gene: TRBV4-1
CDR3nt: TGCGCCAGCAGCCAAGAGGGGACAGGGGAAGCTGTTGGCTACACCTTC
CDR3aa: CASSQEGTGEAVGYTF

j_gene: TRBJ2-3
d_gene: TRBD1
abundance: few
v_gene: TRBV9
CDR3nt: TGTGCCAGCAGCGTAGGAGGGGGCTCCACAGATACGCAGTATTTT
CDR3aa: CASSVGGGSTDTQYF

j_gene: TRBJ2-5
d_gene: TRBD2
abundance: .
v_gene: TRBV14
CDR3nt: TGTGCCAGCAGCCCGAGGACTAGTGGGACCCAGTACTTC
CDR3aa: CASSPRTSGTQYF

j_gene: TRBJ2-1
d_gene: .
abundance: few
v_gene: TRBV6-1
CDR3nt: TGTGCCAGCAGTCTAGCAGACGAGCAGTTCTTC
CDR3aa: CASSLADEQFF

j_gene: TRBJ2-2
d_gene: TRBD2
abundance: .
v_gene: TRBV27
CDR3nt: TGTGCCTGTGGGACTAGCGGGCCAAACACCGGGGAGCTGTTTTTT
CDR3aa: CACGTSGPNTGELFF

j_gene: TRBJ2-1
d_gene: TRBD2
abundance: .
v_gene: TRBV11-3
CDR3nt: TGTGCCAGCAGCCTGGGGACTAGCGGGGACAATGAGCAGTTCTTC
CDR3aa: CASSLGTSGDNEQFF

j_gene: TRBJ2-2
d_gene: .
abundance: .
v_gene: TRBV5-1
CDR3nt: TGCGCCAGCAGCGGCCGGGACATAGAGCTGTTTTTT
CDR3aa: CASSGRDIELFF